Presented here are 28 T cell receptor beta chains from one specimen sequenced in a study of HIV-infected patients and healthy controls. Around 500 ng RNA was reverse transcribed with alpha and beta constant-region primers. Separate chain-specific third strand synthesis with multiplexing indices produced the alpha and beta libraries. One entry per CDR3 protein results from TCRdb running MiXCR on the 5' RACE reads. In the table there are tens of thousands of distinct CDR3 sequences, 8% to 10% of which are singletons. Whole blood was used without fractionation, so all unsorted peripheral T cells were included. The sample was blood. These receptors all come from an adult in good health.

This clonotype has a single count. This chain uses TRBV29-1 with TRBJ2-5, with a weak D call TRBD1 (5 bases). Germline V lookup: CDR1 SQVTM, CDR2 ANQGSEA. The CDR3 covers 15 residues. V lost 4 bases to trimming and J lost 2 bases, with 17 bases between them. Here the CDR3 DNA reads TGCAGCGTTGGCCTACTGCCAGGGTCTCAAGAGACCCAGTACTTC. Translating it yields CSVGLLPGSQETQYF.

This clonotype is judged medium-sized. Its ends do not fully match the called genes, so a read error is possible. This chain connects TRBV7-9 to TRBJ1-5, with D tentatively TRBD1 (6 bases). This CDR3 is built from 14 residues. Looked up from germline, CDR1 is SEHNR and CDR2 is FQNEAQ (reference sequence). CDR3 nucleotide sequence: TGTGCCAGCACCCCTTTACAGGGTAATCGGCCCCAGCATTTT. It is translated as CASTPLQGNRPQHF.

This clonotype has a count of ten or more. The CDR3 bases are TGTGCCAGCAGCCGCAGGAGTAGCGGGGGGGCGGGTGAGCAGTTCTTC. Translating it yields CASSRRSSGGAGEQFF. V and J are TRBV25-1 and TRBJ2-1; 11 bases map to TRBD2. V lost 6 bases to trimming and J lost 9 bases; unmatched junction nucleotides: 13. CDR1 MGHDK and CDR2 SYGVNS come from the germline V gene. CDR3 size: 16 residues.

This clonotype was recorded at least ten times. The chain joins TRBV10-2 to TRBJ2-3; 13 nucleotides align to TRBD2. V lost 2 bases and J lost 4; bases outside the gene matches: 3. CDR3 length: 16 amino acids. Germline CDR1 reads WSHSY; CDR2 reads SAAADI. The CDR3 spells CASSETSGGGPDTQYF. The CDR3 bases are TGCGCCAGCAGTGAGACTAGCGGGGGGGGGCCAGATACGCAGTATTTT.

The CDR3 sequence is CSGTDNYGYTF. The CDR3 DNA reads TGCAGTGGGACGGATAACTATGGCTACACCTTC. V usage is TRBV20-1 and J usage is TRBJ1-2, with D unclear. Germline V lookup: CDR1 DFQATT, CDR2 SNEGSKA (reference sequence). V was pared by 7 bases and J by 1 base, with 7 bases between. The CDR3 runs to 11 residues.

The sample holds many counts of this clonotype. The V and J genes are TRBV29-1 and TRBJ2-1, with a tentative D call TRBD2 (5 bases). The CDR3 runs to 12 residues. CDR1 SQVTM and CDR2 ANQGSEA come from the germline V gene. Trimming stripped 1 base from V and 9 bases from J, with 10 bases between. Written as DNA, the CDR3 is TGCAGCGTTGAAGGCCTAGCAGGTGAGCAGTTCTTC. Its translation: CSVEGLAGEQFF.

The chain couples TRBV7-9 to TRBJ1-5, with TRBD1 identical over 10 bases. The V and J ends lost 4 bases and 7 bases, in that order; junction bases with no gene match: 7. The CDR3 is 15 residues long. Germline-derived CDR1 and CDR2 are SEHNR and FQNEAQ (reference sequence). CDR3: CASSSTGGQGQPQHF. CDR3 nucleotides: TGTGCCAGCAGCTCTACCGGGGGACAGGGGCAGCCCCAGCATTTT.

This clonotype was seen only a few times. The chain joins TRBV5-6 to TRBJ2-1; D not resolved. CDR3 length: 12 residues. Trimming removed 6 bases from V and 9 bases from J, with 13 bases in between. The V gene's germline CDR1 is SGHDT and CDR2 YYEEEE. CDR3 region: CASTFLAGEQFF. The DNA for the CDR3 is TGTGCCAGCACCTTTCTTGCCGGTGAGCAGTTCTTC.

Ten or more counts support this clonotype. CDR3 sequence reads: CSALPGVAKNIQYF. CDR3 coding DNA: TGCAGTGCCCTACCCGGGGTAGCCAAAAACATTCAGTACTTC. The chain is built from TRBV20-1 and TRBJ2-4; TRBD2 is a possible D gene (5 bases). The V and J ends lost 6 bases and 0 bases respectively, with 12 bases between them. Germline V gene sequence: CDR1 DFQATT, CDR2 SNEGSKA (reference sequence). This CDR3 region has 14 residues.

There are many counts of this clonotype. This sequence joins TRBV12-5 and TRBJ1-2, with D possibly TRBD1 on 5 matching bases. The CDR3 covers 15 residues. V gave up 5 bases and J gave up 3 bases, with 16 bases separating them. Per the germline V gene, CDR1 is LGHNT and CDR2 is FRNRAP. CDR3 sequence (DNA): TGTGCTAGTGGTCCTCTTACGGGGGAAGACTATGGCTACACCTTC. Amino acid sequence: CASGPLTGEDYGYTF.

This clonotype was observed at least ten times. V is TRBV28 and J is TRBJ2-3, with TRBD2 matching over 13 bases. Germline values: CDR1 MDHEN, CDR2 SYDVKM. CDR3 size: 14 residues. V was clipped by 8 bases and J by 4 bases; unmatched bases: 3. As DNA, the CDR3 is TGTGCCAGCCATACTAGCGGGGGGGCAGATACGCAGTATTTT. It is translated as CASHTSGGADTQYF.

This clonotype was counted ten times or more. The chain carries TRBV5-6 and TRBJ1-4; D gene unclear. The germline V gene has CDR1 SGHDT and CDR2 YYEEEE. This CDR3 region has 16 residues. The V end lost 4 bases, the J end lost 8 bases, and 21 bases lay between the germline ends. This chain's CDR3 is CASSPPGTALFEKLFF. DNA of the CDR3: TGTGCCAGCAGCCCCCCTGGCACGGCTCTCTTCGAAAAACTGTTTTTT.

This clonotype occurred many times. The chain recombines TRBV11-2 with TRBJ2-5; D is uncertain. This CDR3 is 12 amino acids long. V lost 2 bases to trimming and J lost 10 bases, with 11 bases between them. The germline V gene has CDR1 SGHAT and CDR2 FQNNGV. CDR3 in amino acids: CASSLWPRYQYF. As DNA, the CDR3 is TGTGCCAGCAGCTTATGGCCTAGGTACCAGTACTTC. The full variable domain, its missing parts supplied by reference TRBV11-2 and TRBJ2-5, is EAGVAQSPRYKIIEKRQSVAFWCNPISGHATLYWYQQILGQGPKLLIQFQNNGVVDDSQLPKDRFSAERLKGVDSTLKIQPAKLEDSAVYLCASSLWPRYQYFGPGTRLLVL.

This clonotype is classed as medium-sized. The V gene is TRBV5-1, the J gene TRBJ2-3; TRBD1 is a possible D gene (6 bases). The CDR3 is 15 residues long. Germline CDR1 and CDR2: SGHRS and YFSETQ. Trimming took 0 bases from V and 7 from J, leaving 15 bases between them. This CDR3 is CASSLAGTLAYTQYF. CDR3 bases: TGCGCCAGCAGCTTGGCCGGGACACTGGCCTATACGCAGTATTTT.

There are many counts of this clonotype. The V call is TRBV4-3, the J call TRBJ1-2, with TRBD1 matching 8 bases. CDR1 is LGHNA and CDR2 is YSLEER in the germline V gene. The ends lost 0 bases at V and 13 bases at J; junction bases unmatched: 16. CDR3 length: 16 residues. The CDR3 DNA reads TGCGCCAGCAGCCAAGATTTGGTCAGGGGGCTCCCGGCAGCCACCTTC. Translation gives CASSQDLVRGLPAATF.

This clonotype was counted at least ten times. CDR3 loop: CASSKVRGSGNTIYF. The CDR3 DNA follows: TGTGCCAGCAGCAAAGTCCGGGGGTCTGGAAACACCATATATTTT. V usage is TRBV21-1 and J usage is TRBJ1-3; the D call in the table, TRBD1, was not verified against the DNA. TRBV21-1 counts as a pseudogene. The CDR3 covers 15 residues.

This clonotype was recorded at least ten times. The J gene is TRBJ2-1, the V gene TRBV6-2 or TRBV6-3; D might be TRBD2 (5 bases). The V end was cut by 4 bases, the J end by 0 bases, with 10 bases between. Germline V gene data show CDR1 as MNHEY and CDR2 as SVGEGT. CDR3 length: 15 residues. This chain's CDR3 is CASSFAAGSYNEQFF. The CDR3 bases are TGTGCCAGCAGTTTCGCGGCGGGCTCCTACAATGAGCAGTTCTTC.

This clonotype was seen at least ten times. The V and J genes are TRBV29-1 and TRBJ2-7; D perhaps matches TRBD1 (6 bases). Trimming removed 4 bases at V and 3 bases at J, with 19 bases between. The CDR3 runs 15 residues. In germline, CDR1 is SQVTM, CDR2 ANQGSEA. CDR3 nucleotide sequence: TGCAGCGTTGTACCCTCCGACAGGAGCCTCTACGAGCAGTACTTC. It is translated as CSVVPSDRSLYEQYF.

Ten or more counts support this clonotype. This chain uses TRBV14 with TRBJ1-1, with TRBD1 matching over 7 bases. The CDR3 runs to 16 residues. CDR1 is SGHDN, CDR2 FVKESK, per germline. With 4 bases clipped from V and 5 bases from J, the junction kept 13 bases outside the gene matches. The CDR3 is CASSPIAAGGRTEAFF. Here the CDR3 DNA reads TGTGCCAGCAGCCCAATAGCGGCAGGGGGTCGGACTGAAGCTTTCTTT. Complete variable domain (other parts from reference TRBV14 and TRBJ1-1): EAGVTQFPSHSVIEKGQTVTLRCDPISGHDNLYWYRRVMGKEIKFLLHFVKESKQDESGMPNNRFLAERTGGTYSTLKVQPAELEDSGVYFCASSPIAAGGRTEAFFGQGTRLTVV.

The sample holds many counts of this clonotype. The V call is TRBV20-1, the J call TRBJ1-5, with TRBD1 identical over 7 bases. V trimming: 4 bases; J trimming: 7 bases; junction bases outside the gene matches: 10. This CDR3 is built from 14 residues. Germline CDR1 DFQATT, CDR2 SNEGSKA (reference sequence). CDR3 nucleotide sequence: TGCAGTGCTATTAGACAGGGATGGGGCCAGCCCCAGCATTTT. Protein product: CSAIRQGWGQPQHF.

A few counts support this clonotype. This chain connects TRBV20-1 to TRBJ2-7; D unclear. Per germline, CDR1 DFQATT and CDR2 SNEGSKA (reference sequence). The CDR3 runs 13 residues. V was pared by 4 bases and J by 0 bases, with 10 bases between. Here the CDR3 reads CSAMIPISYEQYF. As DNA, the CDR3 is TGCAGTGCTATGATACCAATCTCCTACGAGCAGTACTTC.

There are many counts of this clonotype. The V and J genes are TRBV14 and TRBJ1-1; no firm D call. This CDR3 region has 12 residues. The V end lost 8 bases, the J end lost 5 bases, and 12 bases lay between the germline ends. In germline, CDR1 is SGHDN, CDR2 FVKESK. CDR3 in amino acids: CASEYTETEAFF. The CDR3 coding sequence is TGTGCCAGCGAATACACAGAGACTGAAGCTTTCTTT.

This clonotype was counted ten times or more. The rearrangement joins TRBV25-1 to TRBJ1-1, with D perhaps matching TRBD1 (6 bases). Deletions cut 8 bases from V and 5 bases from J, with 15 bases between. The CDR3 loop spans 13 amino acids. Germline values: CDR1 MGHDK, CDR2 SYGVNS. The DNA of the CDR3 is TGTGCCAGCGGACCAGGGGATAGGACTGAAGCTTTCTTT. It specifies CASGPGDRTEAFF.

The table lists this clonotype with many counts. The chain is built from TRBV7-8 and TRBJ1-5; no firm D call. From germline, CDR1 is SGHVS and CDR2 FQNEAQ. Trimming took off 5 bases at V and 0 bases at J, with 8 bases between the two ends. The CDR3 runs to 14 residues. CDR3 DNA: TGTGCCAGCAGCGGACGGGATAGCAATCAGCCCCAGCATTTT. Translating it yields CASSGRDSNQPQHF.

This clonotype was detected ten times or more. This chain joins TRBV6-1 and TRBJ1-4, with unresolved D. Germline assignment: CDR1 MNHNS and CDR2 SASEGT. The CDR3 runs to 14 residues. V dropped 1 base and J dropped 0 bases, with 3 bases sitting between them. The CDR3 bases are TGTGCCAGCAGTGAAGTTGCAACTAATGAAAAACTGTTTTTT. This encodes CASSEVATNEKLFF.

The rearrangement uses TRBV5-1 and TRBJ2-7, with D perhaps TRBD1 (5 bases). Per the germline V gene, CDR1 is SGHRS and CDR2 is YFSETQ. There are 16 residues in the CDR3. V was pared by 0 bases and J by 1 base, with 14 bases between. The CDR3 DNA reads as TGCGCCAGCAGCTTGGGGGCCCCTACAGGATCCTACGAGCAGTACTTC. Protein: CASSLGAPTGSYEQYF. Complete variable domain (other parts from reference TRBV5-1 and TRBJ2-7): KAGVTQTPRYLIKTRGQQVTLSCSPISGHRSVSWYQQTPGQGLQFLFEYFSETQRNKGNFPGRFSGRQFSNSRSEMNVSTLELGDSALYLCASSLGAPTGSYEQYFGPGTRLTVT.

In this sample, this clonotype turned up a few times. The V call is TRBV20-1, the J call TRBJ2-7, with D possibly called TRBD1 or TRBD2 (5 bases each). The CDR3 extends over 15 amino acids. V was pared by 7 bases and J by 1 base, with 20 bases between. Germline CDR1 reads DFQATT; CDR2 reads SNEGSKA (reference sequence). The CDR3 coding sequence is TGCAGTGGGTTAGCCGGGACGACCTATTCCTACGAGCAGTACTTC. Translation: CSGLAGTTYSYEQYF.

This clonotype is labeled medium-sized. The chain is built from TRBV12-3 or TRBV12-4 and TRBJ2-7; 8 nucleotides line up with TRBD1. This CDR3 is 15 amino acids long. The V segment lost 5 bases and the J segment 5 bases; nucleotides outside the gene matches: 11. CDR3 residues: CASSPISRGQDEQYF. The CDR3 DNA follows: TGTGCCAGCAGTCCCATTAGCAGGGGGCAGGACGAGCAGTACTTC.